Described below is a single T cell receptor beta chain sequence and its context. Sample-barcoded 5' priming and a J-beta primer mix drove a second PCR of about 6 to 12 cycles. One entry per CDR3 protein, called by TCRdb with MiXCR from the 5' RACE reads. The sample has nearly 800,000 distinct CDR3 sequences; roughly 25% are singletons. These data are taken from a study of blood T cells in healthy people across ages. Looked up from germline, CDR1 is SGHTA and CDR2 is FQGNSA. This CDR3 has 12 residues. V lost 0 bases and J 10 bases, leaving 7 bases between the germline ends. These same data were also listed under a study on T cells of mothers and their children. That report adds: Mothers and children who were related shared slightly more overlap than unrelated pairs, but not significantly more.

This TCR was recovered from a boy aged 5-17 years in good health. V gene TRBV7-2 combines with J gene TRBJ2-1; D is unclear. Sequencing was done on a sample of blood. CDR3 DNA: TGTGCCAGCAGCTTAGCTTTGGTGGAGCAGTTCTTC. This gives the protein CASSLALVEQFF.